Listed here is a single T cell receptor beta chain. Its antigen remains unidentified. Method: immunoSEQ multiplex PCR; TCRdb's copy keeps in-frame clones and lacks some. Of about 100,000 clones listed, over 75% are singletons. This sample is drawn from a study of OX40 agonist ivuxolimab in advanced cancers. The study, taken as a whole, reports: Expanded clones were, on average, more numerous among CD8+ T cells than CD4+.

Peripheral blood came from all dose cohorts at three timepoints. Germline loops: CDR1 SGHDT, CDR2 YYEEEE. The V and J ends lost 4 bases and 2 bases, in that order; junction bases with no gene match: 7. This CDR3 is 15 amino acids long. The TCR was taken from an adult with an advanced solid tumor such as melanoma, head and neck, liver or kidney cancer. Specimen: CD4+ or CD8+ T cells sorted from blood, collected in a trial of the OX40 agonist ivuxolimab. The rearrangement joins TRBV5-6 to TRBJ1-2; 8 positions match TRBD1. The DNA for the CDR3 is TGTGCCAGCAGCCCACGTTGGACAGGGAACTATGGCTACACCTTC. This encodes CASSPRWTGNYGYTF.